This entry is about one T cell receptor (beta chain). This clonotype was found many times. The antigen it recognizes is unknown. Nothing much larger sits one base from this clone, and base qualities are not available. This sample is part of a study of regulatory T cells in long-lasting Graves disease (dated by TCRdb to about 2021). Looking at the study overall: In the newly diagnosed Graves' disease group, patients had been taking antithyroid drugs for less than 3 months. This study used TCR sequencing and RNA sequencing of peripheral blood to compare persistent Graves' disease patients against newly diagnosed Graves' disease patients. The study took place in China and was registered as a clinical trial. A total of roughly 35 samples underwent TCR sequencing: about 13 from persistent and roughly 20 from newly diagnosed Graves' disease patients. Findings and caveats that apply to the study as a whole: More public clonotypes were shared among persistent patients (approximately 3,000) than among newly diagnosed patients (roughly 960). Peripheral blood alone was examined, since thyroid tissue, which constituted the primary lesion, could not be accessed. Compared with newly diagnosed patients, persistent Graves' disease patients had lower TCR Shannon entropy and fewer highly expanded clones, which suggests clonal expansion. Persistent disease showed preferential use of TRBV28, TRBJ1-2 and TRBJ2-5, whereas newly diagnosed disease favored TRBV20-1 and TRBJ2-1. Sequencing and analysis were restricted to the TCR beta chain. As a limitation, the authors acknowledged that the small sample size may reduce accuracy.

The time point tag for this specimen amounts to: newly diagnosed GD, antithyroid drugs for less than 3 months. For both TCR sequencing and RNA sequencing, RNA was extracted from PBMCs in TRIzol. The diagnosis of Graves' disease followed American Thyroid Association guidelines. Recruitment of patients was carried out at an endocrinology department in Xi'an, China. Each patient gave approximately 9 milliliters of peripheral blood, collected in an EDTA anticoagulant tube. Ficoll Paque Plus density gradient separation was used to isolate PBMCs, and no further T cell sorting was performed. An Agilent 2100 Bioanalyzer and agarose gel were used to check RNA quality, while a NanoDrop 2000 measured RNA concentration. The library relied on multiplex PCR. Sequencing was performed on an Illumina HiSeq 4000. CDR3 regions were amplified by Arm-PCR with iRepertoire HTBI primers to construct TCR beta libraries. Before sequencing, the PCR products went through gel purification. Regarding the original processing steps: Gene usage analysis of CDR3 amino acid clonotypes used the 60 to 75 TRBV and some 15 TRBJ segments found across samples. Filtered high-quality paired reads were merged into contigs using COPE and FqMerger. BLAST was used to align contigs to IMGT TRBV, TRBD and TRBJ reference genes, and CDR3 was defined according to IMGT. Highly expanded clones were defined as clonotypes with a frequency above 0.1%. Repertoire diversity was measured by Shannon entropy, and V-J evenness by the Gini coefficient. Clonotypes shared by more than one individual were considered public. TCRdb took the public reads, trimmed them with fastp at Q25, ran MiXCR for clone calling and kept in-frame beta chains. For every CDR3 protein sequence, its rows merge into one entry that carries the most common genes and DNA. The V and J calls and clone size are TCRdb's, not the authors'. This sample lists more than 350,000 distinct CDR3 sequences; around 14% were detected once. In total, the top ten clones hold 16% of the sample.

Including cysteine and phenylalanine, the CDR3 has 13 amino acids. Only the CDR3 DNA stays, 39 bases, in frame from base 1. CDR1 and CDR2 (SGHRS, YFSETQ) derive from the germline V gene. V drops 4 bases and J drops 1 base, leaving 8 bases in between. In addition, the sample was reused for a study of T cells in Graves' hyperthyroidism and ophthalmopathy. That second publication adds: A patient counted as having stable Graves' hyperthyroidism if no progression to ophthalmopathy occurred over 18 months of follow-up. Hyperthyroidism patients were aged 18 to 65 years and newly diagnosed, with disease duration of less than 2 months. Any patient with an uncontrolled infection, another autoimmune disease, pregnancy or lactation was excluded. Diagnoses were based on clinical symptoms, serum thyroxine and TRAb, thyroid ultrasound and orbital computed tomography. The TCR CDR3 was subjected to a first round of RT-PCR using the HTBI primer set and the Qiagen OneStep RT-PCR kit. Blood samples also contained most of the expanded thyroid clonotypes (frequency above 0.001), which suggests that blood repertoires may reflect thyroid immune responses. A 13 V-J signature model separated ophthalmopathy from stable hyperthyroidism, with roughly 88% sensitivity and 81% to 82% specificity in cross-validation and 80%/75% in testing. In validation, progression to ophthalmopathy was predicted by the model with 55% to 71% sensitivity and nearly 75% specificity, a median of approximately 6.5 months before onset. To identify distinguishing TCR V-J signatures, a discovery cohort of roughly 100 patients was used, comprising 43 with Graves' ophthalmopathy and under 60 with stable Graves' hyperthyroidism. An independent validation cohort of under 20 hyperthyroidism patients and approximately 17 patients who later progressed to ophthalmopathy tested prospective prediction of ophthalmopathy. The 80 to 100 discovery patients were randomly divided into training and test sets at a 7:3 ratio. Thyroid tissue and blood T-cell repertoires from roughly 6 Graves' hyperthyroidism patients were also compared in the study. Once sampling was done, hyperthyroidism patients were given methimazole at a starting dose of 30 mg daily, whereas ophthalmopathy patients were given high-dose intravenous methylprednisolone. The libraries were constructed in a second round of multiplex PCR and then size-selected and purified. Sequencing of the libraries was done on an Illumina HiSeq2000 using paired-end 100 bp reads. SOAPnuke was used to process the raw data, with reads discarded if the reads contained adapters or uncalled bases, had a mean Phred below 15, or lacked an exact constant-primer or identifier match. COPE v1.2.5 was used to merge the high-quality paired reads, and each unique nucleotide sequence was defined as a clonotype. MiTCR v1.1 was used to align the clonotypes against IMGT TRBV, TRBD and TRBJ reference segments. Analysis was restricted to V-J combinations with a frequency above 0.0001, which covered 99.2% of repertoires. The TCS score was defined as the ratio of F50 (clonal expansion) to E x V (chaos), calculated using BLOSUM62-based TCRdist between CDR3 peptides within each V-J. Welch's t-statistics and random forest reduced 500 to 550 V-J features to about 13, which were used in a naive Bayes classifier (R e1071). No statistical method was used to fix the sample size in advance, and group allocation was not hidden from the investigators. According to the paper, TCR Vbeta CDR3 sequencing was carried out on about 140 peripheral blood samples, which came from some 41 ophthalmopathy, 75 or so hyperthyroidism and some 17 progressor patients.

The sequences come from peripheral blood mononuclear cells (PBMCs), collected at new diagnosis, from a patient treated with antithyroid drugs. This clonotype was obtained from a woman in her twenties or thirties with Graves disease. Donor details come from another sample of the same person, matched by shared clones. This chain joins TRBV5-1 to TRBJ1-1; confidence is insufficient to name the D gene. The bases read TGCGCCAGCAGCGTGGCATCGAACACTGAAGCTTTCTTT. Translation gives CASSVASNTEAFF.